The sequence of this T cell receptor (beta chain) was determined in a study of T cells in Graves' hyperthyroidism and ophthalmopathy. On the study more broadly: Any treatment followed the collection of peripheral blood at initial diagnosis.

The study, taken as a whole, reports: Ophthalmopathy was identified by the model a median approximately six months ahead of onset.

Amplification of TCR beta CDR3 regions was performed using RNA transcripts as template. TCR CDR3 underwent first-round RT-PCR with the HTBI primer set. TCRdb re-analysed the multiplex PCR reads in MiXCR, keeping a single row per CDR3 protein. The table includes about 400,000 distinct CDR3 sequences, about 14% detected once. CDR1 DFQATT and CDR2 SNEGSKA come from the germline V gene (reference sequence). J gave up 10 bases and V 2 bases, and 8 bases lay outside the gene matches. CDR3 length: 15 residues. Ten or more counts support this clonotype. Its specificity is not known. Patients showing uncontrolled infection, other autoimmune disease, pregnancy or lactation were ineligible. The authors obtained PBMCs from over 8 ml of fresh peripheral blood.

The specimen sequenced was blood. This clonotype was sampled from a man over 45 with Graves' ophthalmopathy. The rearrangement joins TRBV20-1 to TRBJ2-1; 13 nucleotides align to TRBD2. The CDR3 here is CSARTGLAGPREQFF. CDR3 nucleotide sequence: TGCAGTGCTAGAACGGGACTAGCGGGGCCGAGGGAGCAGTTCTTC.